The text below deals with one T cell receptor (beta chain). The sample comes from a study of blood T cell repertoires in COVID-19. On the study more broadly: COVID-19 samples, acute and convalescent, were from the United States, Italy and Spain.

Assay used: immunoSEQ multiplex PCR; TCRdb lists only in-frame clones, some missing. The profile shows 150,000 to 200,000 clones, approximately 80% of them singletons. The sequenced material came from peripheral blood. The origin of this receptor is a human donor in a cohort sampled during active COVID-19.

The CDR3 DNA reads as TGTGCCAGCAGCCAACAGGGGGCGAACACCGGGGAGCTGTTTTTT. As protein: CASSQQGANTGELFF. V is TRBV6-2 or TRBV6-3 and J is TRBJ2-2; 8 bases agree with TRBD1. The CDR3 loop spans 15 amino acids. V dropped 6 bases and J dropped 0; count of bases not matched to a gene: 3. The germline V gene encodes CDR1 MNHEY and CDR2 SVGEGT.